This TCR beta chain was sequenced during a study of shared clonotypes between healthy human individuals. Study-level information: CD4 naive cells filled three plates per donor, CD4 memory three, CD8 naive two and CD8 memory one.

Only in-frame clones appear in the TCRdb table, and some are missing; sequencing was by immunoSEQ multiplex PCR. The data hold 1.5 million to 1.9 million clones, with around 98% observed a single time. The CDR3 is 19 residues long. Germline CDR1 reads MNHEY; CDR2 reads SMNVEV (reference sequence). Trimming at V came to 2 bases and at J to 3 bases, leaving 12 bases not matched to a gene. The origin of this receptor is a man aged 25 to 40 in good health. The sequenced material came from naive CD4+ T cells sorted from blood. This sample's subset: CD45RA+ positively selected. The chain recombines TRBV27 with TRBJ2-2, with 10 bases aligning to TRBD2. CDR3 residues: CASSLNLASGRGDTGELFF. The CDR3 DNA sequence: TGTGCCAGCAGTTTAAATTTGGCTAGCGGGAGAGGGGACACCGGGGAGCTGTTTTTT.